These 30 T cell receptor beta chains share one sample of origin, sequenced in a study of STAT5B mutations in CD4+ large granular lymphocyte leukemia. The repertoire was sequenced with immunoSEQ multiplex PCR; TCRdb's copy has only in-frame clones and lacks some. This sample yields some 40,000 clones, of which roughly 79% are seen a single time; 3% to 4% belongs to the top ten. The sample was CD4+ T cells from blood buffy coats. The receptors were sampled from a human donor in good health.

The chain employs TRBV18 and TRBJ1-1, with unresolved D. The CDR3 extends over 13 amino acids. V gave up 4 bases and J gave up 4 bases, with 10 bases separating them. CDR1 KGHSH and CDR2 LQKENI come from the germline V gene. CDR3: CASSQVPSTEAFF. CDR3 DNA sequence: TGTGCCAGCTCACAGGTGCCCAGCACTGAAGCTTTCTTT.

The V gene is TRBV6-1, the J gene TRBJ2-1, with D perhaps TRBD1 (5 bases). The CDR3 contains 13 residues. CDR1 and CDR2 from the germline V gene are MNHNS and SASEGT. The V end lost 3 bases, the J end lost 2 bases, and 5 bases lay between the germline ends. CDR3 bases: TGTGCCAGCAGTGACAGGGCCTACAATGAGCAGTTCTTC. Its protein product is CASSDRAYNEQFF.

The V and J genes are TRBV4-3 and TRBJ2-2, with unresolved D. Trimming pared 0 bases from V and 0 bases from J, leaving 14 bases between. This CDR3 is 18 amino acids long. Germline V CDR1 and CDR2: LGHNA, YSLEER. As DNA, the CDR3 is TGCGCCAGCAGCCAAGAATCACTTGAAGTCGCGAACACCGGGGAGCTGTTTTTT. Its translation is CASSQESLEVANTGELFF.

This clone appeared a single time. The chain carries TRBV29-1 and TRBJ2-5, with a tentative D call TRBD1 (6 bases). The V gene lost 4 bases and the J gene lost 5 bases, with 17 bases spanning the gap. The CDR3 spans 14 residues. Germline assignment: CDR1 SQVTM and CDR2 ANQGSEA. CDR3 DNA: TGCAGCGTTGCTCAGGGGCCCGAAACGGAGACCCAGTACTTC. Residues: CSVAQGPETETQYF.

In this sample, this clone turned up once. The chain is built from TRBV10-3 and TRBJ2-2, with D possibly TRBD2 on 6 matching bases. The CDR3 is 12 residues long. Trimming removed 10 bases from V and 2 bases from J, with 8 bases in between. CDR1 and CDR2 from the germline V gene are ENHRY and SYGVKD. Here the CDR3 reads CATGGNTGELFF. The DNA for the CDR3 is TGTGCCACCGGGGGTAACACCGGGGAGCTGTTTTTT.

The chain has TRBV5-1 and TRBJ2-5; 9 bases match TRBD2. This CDR3 is built from 16 residues. The germline gives CDR1 SGHRS, CDR2 YFSETQ. Trimming at V came to 2 bases and at J to 4 bases, leaving 9 bases not matched to a gene. The CDR3 DNA is TGCGCCAGCAGCTTCAGGGCGGGAGGGCCAAGAGAGACCCAGTACTTC. As protein: CASSFRAGGPRETQYF.

This clone has only one observation. CDR3 sequence reads: CASSDSSGRRYEQYF. CDR3 nucleotides: TGCGCCAGCAGTGACTCTAGCGGGAGGAGGTACGAGCAGTACTTC. The chain links TRBV10-1 to TRBJ2-7, with 11 bases fitting TRBD2. The germline CDR1 and CDR2 sequences are WNHNN and SYGVQD (reference sequence). CDR3 size: 15 residues. Losses at the gene ends were 3 bases for V and 4 bases for J; bases not matched to a gene: 5.

This rearrangement joins TRBV6-5 to TRBJ1-1; D is ambiguous. Germline loops: CDR1 MNHEY, CDR2 SVGAGI. The CDR3 sequence is 13 residues long. V was trimmed by 5 bases and J by 5 bases, leaving 12 bases between them. The CDR3 loop is CASSRDEGTEAFF. CDR3 bases: TGTGCCAGCAGTCGCGATGAAGGGACTGAAGCTTTCTTT.

The gene calls are TRBV4-3 and TRBJ2-2, with D maybe TRBD1 (5 bases). The CDR3 covers 17 residues. V lost 4 bases and J 3 bases, leaving 18 bases between the germline ends. The germline V gene encodes CDR1 LGHNA and CDR2 YSLEER. This chain's CDR3 is CASSPRRGRVDTGELFF. The CDR3 DNA reads TGCGCCAGCAGCCCCCGAAGGGGCAGGGTTGACACCGGGGAGCTGTTTTTT.

This rearrangement joins TRBV6-1 to TRBJ2-2; 11 bases line up with TRBD1. The CDR3 length is 13 residues. Trimming removed 8 bases from V and 6 bases from J; junction bases left unmatched: 2. Germline V lookup: CDR1 MNHNS, CDR2 SASEGT. The CDR3 bases are TGTGCCAGCTGGACAGGGGGCTCCGGGGAGCTGTTTTTT. As protein: CASWTGGSGELFF.

This chain links TRBV29-1 with TRBJ2-1, with 7 bases that match TRBD2. Looked up from germline, CDR1 is SQVTM and CDR2 is ANQGSEA. J gave up 0 bases and V 0 bases, and 5 bases lay outside the gene matches. CDR3 size: 16 residues. The CDR3 nucleotides are TGCAGCGTTGAAGATCTGGGGGGGAGCTCCTACAATGAGCAGTTCTTC. The encoded protein is CSVEDLGGSSYNEQFF.

The CDR3 reads CASSRGGWAEAFF. The CDR3 bases are TGTGCCAGCAGCAGGGGCGGCTGGGCTGAAGCTTTCTTT. The chain uses TRBV14 and TRBJ1-1, with D possibly TRBD1 on 5 matching bases. CDR3 length equals 13 residues. Germline V lookup: CDR1 SGHDN, CDR2 FVKESK. With 5 bases removed from V and 6 bases from J, the gap between germline ends came to 13 bases.

The rearrangement links TRBV2 to TRBJ1-2; the D is unclear. V was cut by 3 bases and J by 5 bases, with 7 bases left in between. This CDR3 comprises 12 residues. Germline V gene lookup returns CDR1 SNHLY and CDR2 FYNNEI. As DNA, the CDR3 is TGTGCCAGCAGTGACCTTCTTTATGGCTACACCTTC. Translating gives CASSDLLYGYTF.

The chain couples TRBV6-6 to TRBJ1-1; D gene ambiguous. This CDR3 is 15 amino acids long. Trimming shortened V by 6 bases and J by 3 bases, and 17 bases separated the two germline ends. Germline V gene sequence: CDR1 MNHNY, CDR2 SVGAGI (reference sequence). CDR3: CASSRLGAEDTEAFF. As DNA, the CDR3 is TGTGCCAGCAGCCGCCTCGGAGCAGAGGACACTGAAGCTTTCTTT.

The J gene is TRBJ2-7, the V gene TRBV5-4; D call uncertain. Trimming removed 0 bases from V and 2 bases from J, with 9 bases in between. The germline V gene encodes CDR1 SGHNT and CDR2 YYREEE (reference sequence). The CDR3 totals 14 residues. The CDR3 DNA reads as TGTGCCAGCAGCTTGGAGCCGCAAGCCTACGAGCAGTACTTC. It yields the protein CASSLEPQAYEQYF.

The chain has TRBV11-3 and TRBJ2-7; 15 nucleotides line up with TRBD2. Germline V lookup: CDR1 SGHNT, CDR2 YENEEA. The CDR3 length is 19 residues. After removal of 0 bases from V and 0 bases from J, the junction contained 6 bases not matched to a gene. Written as DNA, the CDR3 is TGTGCCAGCAGCTTAGATTTATGGACTAGCGGGAGGGTCTCCTACGAGCAGTACTTC. This codes for CASSLDLWTSGRVSYEQYF.

The sample holds a few counts of this clone. V gene TRBV29-1 combines with J gene TRBJ1-1, with 11 bases that match TRBD1. This CDR3 contains 18 residues. Looked up from germline, CDR1 is SQVTM and CDR2 is ANQGSEA. V shed 4 bases, J shed 6 bases, and the junction held 19 bases outside the gene matches. The CDR3 sequence: CSVVVYWDRGKLSAEAFF. CDR3 nucleotides: TGCAGCGTTGTAGTTTATTGGGACAGGGGGAAGTTGAGCGCTGAAGCTTTCTTT.

This clone was picked up a small number of times. V usage is TRBV7-2 and J usage is TRBJ1-5; no firm D call. The germline CDR1 and CDR2 sequences are SGHTA and FQGNSA. Trimming shortened V by 1 base and J by 5 bases, and 6 bases separated the two germline ends. This CDR3 region has 13 residues. The CDR3 nucleotides read TGTGCCAGCAGCTTAGTTAGGGATCAGCCCCAGCATTTT. Translation gives CASSLVRDQPQHF. Looking up the rest from reference TRBV7-2 and TRBJ1-5 gives the full variable domain: GAGVSQSPSNKVTEKGKDVELRCDPISGHTALYWYRQSLGQGLEFLIYFQGNSAPDKSGLPSDRFSAERTGGSVSTLTIQRTQQEDSAVYLCASSLVRDQPQHFGDGTRLSIL.

V usage is TRBV7-3 and J usage is TRBJ2-5; TRBD2 matches 7 bases. V dropped 0 bases and J dropped 2; count of bases not matched to a gene: 6. Germline CDR1 is SGHTA and CDR2 is FQGTGA. The CDR3 runs to 16 residues. In nucleotides, the CDR3 is TGTGCCAGCAGCTTAACTCGGGCTAGCGGTCAAGAGACCCAGTACTTC. Translation: CASSLTRASGQETQYF.

V and J are TRBV6-5 and TRBJ1-1, with TRBD1 as a possible D gene (6 bases). This CDR3 region has 14 residues. Per the germline V gene, CDR1 is MNHEY and CDR2 is SVGAGI. The germline V and J ends were trimmed by 6 bases and 5 bases, with 16 bases remaining between them. The CDR3 DNA reads as TGTGCCAGCAGGCCGGCAGGGGCCGTGACTGAAGCTTTCTTT. Translated, it gives CASRPAGAVTEAFF.

The chain combines TRBV5-1 with TRBJ2-7; D not resolved. Germline values: CDR1 SGHRS, CDR2 YFSETQ. The CDR3 covers 13 residues. Trimming removed 0 bases at V and 3 bases at J, with 7 bases between. CDR3 amino acids: CASSLDRDYEQYF. CDR3 DNA: TGCGCCAGCAGCTTGGACCGCGACTACGAGCAGTACTTC.

This chain uses TRBV6-1 with TRBJ2-3; TRBD1 aligns across 11 bases. CDR1 MNHNS and CDR2 SASEGT come from the germline V gene. V lost 4 bases, J lost 4 bases, and 4 bases stayed unmatched. The CDR3 is made up of 15 amino acids. CDR3 in amino acids: CASSARTGGPDTQYF. The CDR3 DNA reads TGTGCCAGCAGTGCCCGGACAGGGGGCCCAGATACGCAGTATTTT.

This clone appeared a single time. The rearrangement joins TRBV25-1 to TRBJ2-7, with 9 bases lining up with TRBD1. CDR1 and CDR2 from the germline V gene are MGHDK and SYGVNS. The V gene end was trimmed by 2 bases and the J gene end by 1 base; junction bases not matched to a gene: 3. CDR3 length: 15 amino acids. CDR3 sequence reads: CASSEPGTGSYEQYF. The CDR3 coding sequence is TGTGCCAGCAGTGAACCCGGGACAGGGTCCTACGAGCAGTACTTC.

The chain links TRBV19 to TRBJ1-2; D is perhaps TRBD1 (6 bases). V was trimmed by 4 bases and J by 4 bases, leaving 16 bases between them. CDR1 and CDR2 from the germline V gene are LNHDA and SQIVND (reference sequence). The CDR3 runs 15 residues. CDR3 amino acids: CASSKEGGALYGYTF. CDR3 DNA: TGTGCCAGTAGTAAGGAGGGGGGTGCTCTCTATGGCTACACCTTC.

The genes are TRBV30 and TRBJ2-7; 7 bases are shared with TRBD1. This CDR3 region has 11 residues. The junction had 4 bases not matched to a gene; V was cut back by 6 bases and J by 5 bases. The germline V gene encodes CDR1 GTSNPN and CDR2 SVGIG (reference sequence). The CDR3 protein is CACETGNEQYF. The CDR3 nucleotides read TGTGCCTGCGAGACAGGGAACGAGCAGTACTTC.

The chain couples TRBV5-1 to TRBJ2-2; TRBD2 agrees at 12 bases. The germline CDR1 and CDR2 sequences are SGHRS and YFSETQ. The trim removed 0 bases at V and 4 bases at J, leaving 4 bases unmatched. The CDR3 totals 17 residues. The CDR3 reads CASSLELAGGITGELFF. The CDR3 nucleotides are TGCGCCAGCAGCTTGGAACTAGCGGGGGGCATCACCGGGGAGCTGTTTTTT. Filled out from reference TRBV5-1 and TRBJ2-2, the complete variable domain reads KAGVTQTPRYLIKTRGQQVTLSCSPISGHRSVSWYQQTPGQGLQFLFEYFSETQRNKGNFPGRFSGRQFSNSRSEMNVSTLELGDSALYLCASSLELAGGITGELFFGEGSRLTVL.

The chain carries TRBV4-3 and TRBJ2-7, with 10 bases aligning to TRBD2. The CDR3 runs 17 residues. Germline trimming cut 0 bases from V and 2 bases from J; bases unmatched to any gene: 7. CDR1 is LGHNA, CDR2 YSLEER, per germline. The CDR3 DNA is TGCGCCAGCAGCCAAGATCACCTAGCGGGGGTAACCTACGAGCAGTACTTC. This codes for CASSQDHLAGVTYEQYF.

The chain carries TRBV28 and TRBJ2-3; D gene uncertain. The CDR3 has 11 amino acids. Germline CDR1 reads MDHEN; CDR2 reads SYDVKM. Trimming cost V 2 bases and J 14 bases, with 11 bases left between them. This CDR3 is CASSLGAGVYF. CDR3 nucleotide sequence: TGTGCCAGCAGTTTAGGAGCCGGTGTGTATTTT.

The chain carries TRBV2 and TRBJ1-2; TRBD1 might be the D (6 bases). The CDR3 extends over 14 amino acids. Deletions cut 5 bases from V and 5 bases from J, with 15 bases between. Germline CDR1 SNHLY, CDR2 FYNNEI. CDR3 loop: CASSTGKLGYGYTF. CDR3 DNA: TGTGCCAGCAGTACAGGGAAGTTAGGGTATGGCTACACCTTC.

This clone has only one observation. CDR3 sequence reads: CAWSLQSRDEQYF. CDR3 DNA sequence: TGTGCCTGGAGTCTTCAGTCTCGGGACGAGCAGTACTTC. The rearrangement joins TRBV30 to TRBJ2-7; D uncertain. V lost 2 bases to trimming and J lost 5 bases, with 13 bases between them. Germline V gene lookup returns CDR1 GTSNPN and CDR2 SVGIG (reference sequence). The CDR3 runs to 13 residues.